This T cell receptor beta chain was sequenced during a study of blood T cell repertoires in COVID-19. Study context: Researchers got acute and convalescent COVID-19 samples from the United States, Italy and Spain. T cells, B-cell-depleted T cells, or PBMCs supplied cDNA or gDNA.

One Seattle source followed patients from active infection through their disease course. Unmatched junction bases numbered 5, after V lost 4 bases and J lost 9 bases. The CDR3 is made up of 15 amino acids. Germline lookup yields CDR1 MRHNA and CDR2 SNTAGT. Profiling relied on immunoSEQ multiplex PCR, and the TCRdb table lists in-frame clones only, not all of them. In the table there are about 230,000 clones, approximately 84% of which are singletons. Sequencing used peripheral blood. V gene TRBV6-4 combines with J gene TRBJ2-1, with TRBD2 matching over 14 bases. The receptor's source is a man aged 50 to 60 with COVID-19, enrolled during active disease. CDR3 in DNA: TGTGCCAGCAGTGGCGGGACTAGCGGGAGTGGTGAGCAGTTCTTC. This translates into CASSGGTSGSGEQFF.